The clone carrying this TCR beta chain was counted at least ten times. No antigen is known for it. The CDR3 covers 14 residues. Germline CDR1 and CDR2: MDHEN and SYDVKM. V was trimmed by 5 bases and J by 0 bases, leaving 10 bases between them. The data originate from a study of prognosis after radiotherapy for stage I lung cancer. Overall study: In roughly 15 patients the disease was a newly diagnosed primary stage I lung tumor, whereas roughly 5 had oligometastatic NSCLC following surgical resection of the primary tumor. Study-wide results and caveats: Reportedly, patients with and without metastases differed in TRBV and TRBJ gene usage. Patients given stereotactic body radiation therapy showed fewer unique TCR clones afterward, median about 9,700 versus 6,500. Patients with distant metastases had lower Shannon entropy after stereotactic body radiation therapy.

TCR beta CDR3 was amplified from genomic DNA by two-round multiplex PCR. Initially, in first-round PCR, primers specific to each TRBV and TRBJ gene were used. TCRdb re-called the multiplex PCR reads with MiXCR, one entry per CDR3 protein. The table shows 45,000 to 70,000 distinct CDR3 sequences, with less than 30% occurring only once. The chain joins TRBV28 to TRBJ1-1; no clear D gene. Sequenced here: PBMCs, sampled before or after stereotactic body radiation therapy (not recorded which). This sequence was found in a donor over 45 with non-small cell lung cancer. CDR3 region: CASSVGGMNTEAFF. The CDR3 DNA reads TGTGCCAGCAGTGTGGGAGGGATGAACACTGAAGCTTTCTTT.